This T cell receptor (beta chain) was retrieved from a study of T cell responses to AZD1222 COVID-19 vaccine listed by TCRdb under 2021. Looking at the study overall: TCR sequencing covered over 230 trial participants: 200 to 220 given two doses of AZD1222 and 26 given two doses of MenACWY control vaccine. Trial participants were enrolled by age into subgroups of 18-55, 56-69 and 70-plus years, and around 150, 28 and 57 TCR-sequenced participants, respectively, were included in these subgroups.

The time point label for this specimen denotes: about 28 days (+/-7) after the second vaccine dose. AZD1222 recipients with second doses at about 4 weeks or about 12 weeks were pooled, because spike-specific TCR depth and breadth did not differ between schedules. Vaccinee samples were obtained from the UK trials COV001 and COV002, which included a single-blind randomized controlled phase 2/3 trial of AZD1222 (ChAdOx1 nCoV-19) in healthy adults. For TCRbeta chain sequencing, PBMC samples were collected from trial participants at day 0 and at day 28 after the second dose. Concerning this clone itself: The antigen this receptor binds is unknown. The sample holds no much larger clone one base away, and base qualities are not on file.

The CDR3 regions of human TCRbeta chains were analyzed by immunosequencing. In the original analysis: TCRs in the repertoires were matched against a reference library of SARS-CoV-2-specific TCRs that had been generated with the MIRA antigen-specificity platform. Breadth meant the fraction of unique TCRs that were SARS-CoV-2-associated, whereas depth meant the fraction of total T cells that were SARS-CoV-2-associated. Each spike-specific TCR was assigned to its reactive spike region and to a CD4 or CD8 class using the MIRA data. Log10-transformed breadth and depth values were compared by one-way ANOVA with Sidak's multiple comparisons tests. What TCRdb holds here is the immuneACCESS table cut down to in-frame rearrangements. Part of the clones is not present; checked against another copy, under half of the missing clones reflect an unresolved V gene, and the others are unexplained. D and trimming were read from the DNA, whereas the V and J calls and clone size are those reported in that table. This sample holds some 110,000 clones; 88% were observed only once. Jointly, the top ten make up 3.5% to 4% of the sample.

Beyond this particular receptor, the publication reports: Conclusions about previously exposed vaccinees were limited because only a handful of AZD1222 recipients were SARS-CoV-2 seropositive at baseline. In the small 56-69-year group, the increase in depth fell short of significance, most likely because of low power. Vaccine-associated CD4 TCRs spanned the whole spike protein, with dominant responses in regions 160-218 and 743-854. Most participants were white British and females outnumbered males, and the authors suggested that clonal diversity may have been underestimated. No day 14 peak-response samples were available, so repertoires were characterized only after the peak T cell response. After two AZD1222 doses, both the breadth and the depth of spike-specific TCRs were significantly higher than at day 0 and than in MenACWY recipients. Epitopes outside the regions mutated in the B.1.351 and B.1.1.7 variants were reportedly recognized by nearly half of the unique spike-specific TCRs.

Reading the germline V gene (reference sequence) gives CDR1 GTSNPN and CDR2 SVGIG. Trimming costs V 7 bases and J 8 bases, and their ends lie 9 bases apart. The CDR3, cysteine through phenylalanine, is 10 amino acids long. Kept here is only the CDR3 DNA, which spans 30 bases and is read in frame from base 1. The clonotype comes from an adult who received the AZD1222 COVID-19 vaccine. The V and J segments used are TRBV30 and TRBJ1-5, with no D gene named confidently. The input for sequencing was peripheral blood, taken 28 days after the second AZD1222 dose. The CDR3 corresponds to CAFPREPQHF. The bases read TGTGCCTTCCCGAGGGAGCCCCAGCATTTT.